This T cell receptor (beta chain) is drawn from a study of tumor-infiltrating lymphocytes in primary liver carcinoma. Findings of the study overall: The overlap of tumor-adjacent and tumor-blood pairs was smaller than that of tumor region pairs.

The CDR3 sequence is 14 residues long. Germline V gene lookup returns CDR1 SGHAT and CDR2 FQNNGV. V lost 3 bases and J 7 bases, leaving 16 bases between the germline ends. RNA was extracted from whole blood without cell sorting, alongside germline DNA. Researchers generated TCR beta cDNA from approximately 520 ng of total RNA, relying on a constant-region primer. Each TCR beta library was derived from three nested multiplex PCR rounds that employed slightly modified ARM-PCR. A C-beta reverse primer was combined with TRBV1-TRBV30 forward primers in the first two PCR rounds, and each round had roughly 11 cycles. TCRdb re-derived calls from the multiplex PCR reads in MiXCR, one entry per CDR3 protein. The sample yields hundreds of thousands of distinct CDR3 sequences, almost 60% seen once. This clonotype was picked up many times. The antigen is unknown.

The rearrangement joins TRBV11-2 to TRBJ2-7; D remains unclear. Sequencing was done on a sample of peripheral blood. This sequence was found in a woman under 40 with primary liver carcinoma and hepatitis B virus infection. Here the CDR3 reads CASSFAQPVKEQYF. Here the CDR3 DNA reads TGTGCCAGCAGCTTCGCCCAGCCGGTGAAAGAGCAGTACTTC.